These 23 T cell receptor beta chains came from one sample sequenced in a study of shared clonotypes between healthy human individuals. Produced via immunoSEQ multiplex PCR; TCRdb's table is partial and in-frame only. The sample comprises over 2 million clones, 85% to 95% of which are singletons, and 0.37% rests with the top ten. The sample consisted of naive CD4+ T cells from PBMCs. The subset here: CD45RA+ positively selected. The receptors come from a man between 18 and 29 years old in good health. Some clones in this sample may be carry-over from other donors' samples.

This clone was counted between two and nine times. CDR3 sequence reads: CASSVDRNYGYTF. CDR3 nucleotide sequence: TGCGCCAGCAGTGTGGACAGGAACTATGGCTACACCTTC. V gene TRBV10-1 combines with J gene TRBJ1-2; TRBD1 matches at 7 bases. V lost 4 bases to trimming and J lost 2 bases; unmatched junction nucleotides: 1. Germline V gene sequence: CDR1 WNHNN, CDR2 SYGVQD (reference sequence). The CDR3 runs to 13 residues.

The J gene is TRBJ2-2, the V gene TRBV2; 8 bases line up with TRBD2. This CDR3 has 16 amino acids. Looked up from germline, CDR1 is SNHLY and CDR2 is FYNNEI. Losses at the gene ends were 5 bases for V and 0 bases for J; bases not matched to a gene: 5. CDR3 bases: TGTGCCAGCAGTTCACTAGCGGCGACGAACACCGGGGAGCTGTTTTTT. Translating gives CASSSLAATNTGELFF.

V is TRBV7-6 and J is TRBJ2-2; 8 nucleotides match TRBD1. From germline, CDR1 is SGHVS and CDR2 FNYEAQ. The V and J ends lost 6 bases and 2 bases, in that order; junction bases with no gene match: 8. The CDR3 consists of 16 residues. CDR3 residues: CASRLQGQGNTGELFF. The CDR3 region has the DNA TGTGCCAGCAGGTTACAAGGACAGGGAAACACCGGGGAGCTGTTTTTT. Supplemented by reference TRBV7-6 and TRBJ2-2, the full variable domain reads GAGVSQSPRYKVTKRGQDVALRCDPISGHVSLYWYRQALGQGPEFLTYFNYEAQQDKSGLPNDRFSAERPEGSISTLTIQRTEQRDSAMYRCASRLQGQGNTGELFFGEGSRLTVL.

About this clone itself: This specimen includes other DNA sequences encoding the same CDR3. The chain recombines TRBV5-4 with TRBJ1-4; D might be TRBD1 (6 bases). The CDR3 is 14 amino acids. V was trimmed by 4 bases and J by 8 bases, leaving 15 bases between them. Germline V gene data show CDR1 as SGHNT and CDR2 as YYREEE (reference sequence). CDR3 in DNA: TGTGCCAGCAGCCTCAGGACAGAAGGAGAAAAACTGTTTTTT. This sequence encodes CASSLRTEGEKLFF.

The genes are TRBV25-1 and TRBJ1-3, with D unresolved. This CDR3 is built from 12 residues. Germline V gives CDR1 MGHDK, CDR2 SYGVNS. The V end lost 6 bases, the J end lost 3 bases, and 6 bases lay between the germline ends. The CDR3 region is CASRKFGNTIYF. The CDR3 DNA reads as TGTGCCAGCAGAAAGTTTGGAAACACCATATATTTT. The full variable domain, with the rest looked up from reference TRBV25-1 and TRBJ1-3, is EADIYQTPRYLVIGTGKKITLECSQTMGHDKMYWYQQDPGMELHLIHYSYGVNSTEKGDLSSESTVSRIRTEHFPLTLESARPSHTSQYLCASRKFGNTIYFGEGSWLTVV.

The rearrangement links TRBV6-6 to TRBJ2-1; 10 nucleotides match TRBD2. Germline assignment: CDR1 MNHNY and CDR2 SVGAGI (reference sequence). This CDR3 spans 16 amino acids. The V gene end was trimmed by 4 bases and the J gene end by 14 bases; junction bases not matched to a gene: 17. The DNA for the CDR3 is TGTGCCAGCAGTTTTACTAGCGGGAACCCTCGTAGCGGCGAGTTCTTC. Encoded protein: CASSFTSGNPRSGEFF.

The chain links TRBV19 to TRBJ1-4; D ambiguous. V lost 3 bases, J lost 10 bases, and 15 bases lay in between. Germline CDR1 LNHDA, CDR2 SQIVND (reference sequence). The CDR3 is 14 residues long. For the CDR3, the DNA is TGTGCCAGTAGTATCCGGCAGCCAAAGCGAAAACTGTTTTTT. Its translation: CASSIRQPKRKLFF.

A remark on this clone: Within the sample, other DNA sequences also encode this same CDR3. The rearrangement uses TRBV15 and TRBJ1-3; 7 bases map to TRBD1. V was pared by 1 base and J by 0 bases, with 0 bases of the junction left unmatched. There are 15 residues in the CDR3. Germline lookup yields CDR1 LNHNV and CDR2 YYDKDF (reference sequence). CDR3 protein: CATSRGQGSGNTIYF. The CDR3 bases are TGTGCCACCAGCAGAGGACAGGGCTCTGGAAACACCATATATTTT.

The chain is built from TRBV30 and TRBJ2-1; TRBD2 aligns across 7 bases. Germline V gene lookup returns CDR1 GTSNPN and CDR2 SVGIG (reference sequence). The CDR3 extends over 14 amino acids. With 2 bases clipped from V and 1 base from J, the junction kept 2 bases outside the gene matches. CDR3 sequence (DNA): TGTGCCTGGAGTCCGGGGGGTTCCTACAATGAGCAGTTCTTC. It specifies CAWSPGGSYNEQFF.

The V call is TRBV7-8, the J call TRBJ2-5, with D uncertain. CDR1 and CDR2 from the germline V gene are SGHVS and FQNEAQ. The CDR3 consists of 16 residues. Trimming left V 5 bases short and J 2 bases short, with 18 bases between. The CDR3 sequence: CASSPERVPQQETQYF. CDR3 bases: TGTGCCAGCAGCCCCGAGCGCGTGCCCCAACAAGAGACCCAGTACTTC.

The V call is TRBV5-1, the J call TRBJ2-5; D possibly corresponds to TRBD1 (5 bases). Germline loops: CDR1 SGHRS, CDR2 YFSETQ. This CDR3 is built from 14 residues. Trimming cost V 2 bases and J 2 bases, with 10 bases left between them. CDR3 bases: TGCGCCAGCAGCTTTATTCCAGGGCAAGAGACCCAGTACTTC. Translated: CASSFIPGQETQYF.

The chain has TRBV5-1 and TRBJ1-1; 9 nucleotides match TRBD1. The V gene end was trimmed by 3 bases and the J gene end by 10 bases; junction bases not matched to a gene: 16. This CDR3 region has 16 residues. Germline CDR1 SGHRS, CDR2 YFSETQ. In nucleotides, the CDR3 is TGCGCCAGCAGCTCGACCGGGACAGGGAGCCCATTACCAGCTTTCTTT. Translating gives CASSSTGTGSPLPAFF.

The chain couples TRBV11-2 to TRBJ1-2; the match to TRBD1 covers 9 bases. Looked up from germline, CDR1 is SGHAT and CDR2 is FQNNGV. The V gene end was trimmed by 5 bases and the J gene end by 7 bases; junction bases not matched to a gene: 11. The CDR3 is 15 amino acids. The CDR3: CASSPIRRTGVGYTF. In DNA, the CDR3 is TGTGCCAGCAGCCCAATCCGTCGGACAGGGGTTGGCTACACCTTC.

In this sample, this clone turned up once. The chain recombines TRBV6-6 with TRBJ1-1; tentatively, D is TRBD1 (6 bases). Germline V gives CDR1 MNHNY, CDR2 SVGAGI (reference sequence). The CDR3 runs to 14 residues. V lost 0 bases and J lost 11, with 16 bases in between. The CDR3 nucleotides read TGTGCCAGCAGTTACTCGGGGACACATACCAGGGCTTTCTTT. Amino acid sequence: CASSYSGTHTRAFF.

This clone was observed once. This chain links TRBV2 with TRBJ1-2; D call uncertain. V lost 6 bases to trimming and J lost 6 bases, with 11 bases between them. The germline V gene has CDR1 SNHLY and CDR2 FYNNEI. The CDR3 loop spans 12 amino acids. The CDR3 loop is CASRDVFNGYTF. The CDR3 DNA reads TGTGCCAGCAGAGACGTATTTAATGGCTACACCTTC.

A word on this clone: The same CDR3 also results from other DNA sequences found in this sample. This rearrangement joins TRBV28 to TRBJ1-5, with 7 bases identical to TRBD1. The CDR3 covers 15 residues. Germline values: CDR1 MDHEN, CDR2 SYDVKM. V lost 3 bases, J lost 1 base, and 3 bases stayed unmatched. The CDR3 DNA sequence: TGTGCCAGCAGTTTGGGAGGGGGCAGCAATCAGCCCCAGCATTTT. It yields the protein CASSLGGGSNQPQHF.

The J gene is TRBJ2-1, the V gene TRBV30, with D maybe TRBD1 (5 bases). Germline V gene lookup returns CDR1 GTSNPN and CDR2 SVGIG (reference sequence). V lost 5 bases, J lost 8 bases, and 10 bases lay in between. CDR3 length: 11 residues. The CDR3 sequence: CAWGRGYEQFF. The CDR3 nucleotides read TGTGCCTGGGGTAGGGGCTATGAGCAGTTCTTC.

The rearrangement uses TRBV5-6 and TRBJ2-2; 12 nucleotides match TRBD2. Looked up from germline, CDR1 is SGHDT and CDR2 is YYEEEE. CDR3 length: 16 amino acids. V shed 8 bases, J shed 5 bases, and the junction held 10 bases outside the gene matches. This chain's CDR3 is CASLLAGGPRTGELFF. The CDR3 DNA reads TGTGCCAGTCTCCTAGCGGGAGGGCCAAGGACCGGGGAGCTGTTTTTT.

This chain connects TRBV30 to TRBJ1-3; D remains unclear. The germline V and J ends were trimmed by 2 bases and 3 bases, with 8 bases remaining between them. Germline CDR1 and CDR2: GTSNPN and SVGIG (reference sequence). CDR3 length: 13 residues. DNA for the CDR3: TGTGCCTGGAGTAGGGCGGGTGGAAACACCATATATTTT. This sequence encodes CAWSRAGGNTIYF.

The CDR3 DNA reads TGTGCCATCAGCTTCTCTAGCGCGGGAGACTACAATGAGCAGTTCTTC. Its translation: CAISFSSAGDYNEQFF. The chain combines TRBV10-3 with TRBJ2-1, with 7 bases that match TRBD2. V was pared by 6 bases and J by 3 bases, with 11 bases of the junction left unmatched. Germline assignment: CDR1 ENHRY and CDR2 SYGVKD. This CDR3 has 16 amino acids.

This sequence joins TRBV28 and TRBJ1-4, with D uncertain. Trimming took off 11 bases at V and 0 bases at J, with 10 bases between the two ends. The CDR3 is 13 residues long. Germline V gene lookup returns CDR1 MDHEN and CDR2 SYDVKM. CDR3 sequence: CALKETTNEKLFF. The CDR3 DNA reads TGTGCCCTCAAGGAGACAACTAATGAAAAACTGTTTTTT.

The chain combines TRBV6-1 with TRBJ1-2, with D perhaps matching TRBD1 (5 bases). V lost 0 bases and J 7 bases, leaving 9 bases between the germline ends. Per the germline V gene, CDR1 is MNHNS and CDR2 is SASEGT. The CDR3 has 13 residues. The CDR3, as DNA: TGTGCCAGCAGTGAAGCAGCAGGGTCTGGCTACACCTTC. It yields the protein CASSEAAGSGYTF.

The rearrangement uses TRBV23-1 and TRBJ1-1; no firm D call. TRBV23-1 is known as an ORF, though its function is uncertain. The V end lost 0 bases, the J end lost 5 bases, and 10 bases lay between the germline ends. The CDR3 spans 14 residues. The CDR3 region has the DNA TGCGCCAGCAGTCAATCCACCTGGATGACTGAAGCTTTCTTT. Encoded protein: CASSQSTWMTEAFF.